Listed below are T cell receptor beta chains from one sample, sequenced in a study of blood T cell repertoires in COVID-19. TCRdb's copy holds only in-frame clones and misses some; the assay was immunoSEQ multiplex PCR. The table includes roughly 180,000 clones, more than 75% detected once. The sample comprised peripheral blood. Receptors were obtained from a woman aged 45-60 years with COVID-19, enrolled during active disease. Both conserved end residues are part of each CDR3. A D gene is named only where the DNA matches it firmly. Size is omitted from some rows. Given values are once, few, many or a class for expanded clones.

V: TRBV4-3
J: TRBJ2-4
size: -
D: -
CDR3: CASSQELYWTVVETAKNIQYF
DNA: TGCGCCAGCAGCCAAGAACTATATTGGACAGTCGTTGAGACGGCCAAAAACATTCAGTACTTC

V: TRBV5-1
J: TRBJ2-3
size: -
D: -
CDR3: CASFGGTSTDTQYF
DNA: TGCGCCAGCTTTGGGGGGACTAGCACAGATACGCAGTATTTT

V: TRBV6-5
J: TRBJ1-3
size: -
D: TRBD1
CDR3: CASSYGTGAGNTIYF
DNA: TGTGCCAGCAGTTACGGGACAGGGGCTGGAAACACCATATATTTT

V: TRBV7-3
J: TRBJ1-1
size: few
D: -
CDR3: CASSFGETLPAFF
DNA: TGTGCCAGCAGCTTCGGGGAGACTCTCCCGGCTTTCTTT

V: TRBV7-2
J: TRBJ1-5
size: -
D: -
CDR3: CASSSGYQPQHF
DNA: TGTGCCAGCAGTTCAGGGTATCAGCCCCAGCATTTT

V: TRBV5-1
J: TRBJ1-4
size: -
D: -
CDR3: CASRNSRDEKLFF
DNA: TGCGCCAGCAGAAATAGCAGGGATGAAAAACTGTTTTTT

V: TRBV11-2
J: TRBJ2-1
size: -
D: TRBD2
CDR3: CASSYLADIYNEQFF
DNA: TGTGCCAGCAGCTATCTAGCGGATATTTACAATGAGCAGTTCTTC

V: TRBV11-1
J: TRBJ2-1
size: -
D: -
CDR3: CASSLELAGHEQFF
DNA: TGTGCCAGCAGCTTAGAACTAGCAGGCCATGAGCAGTTCTTC

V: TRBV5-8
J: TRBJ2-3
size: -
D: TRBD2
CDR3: CASSLGGAGGPTDTQYF
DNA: TGTGCCAGCAGCTTGGGGGGAGCGGGGGGGCCCACAGATACGCAGTATTTT

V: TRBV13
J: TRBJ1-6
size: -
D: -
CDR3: CASSSRRGWADNSPLHF
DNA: TGTGCCAGCAGCTCCCGCCGTGGGTGGGCCGATAATTCACCCCTCCACTTT

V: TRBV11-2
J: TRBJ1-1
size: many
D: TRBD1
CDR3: CASSGGQGNTEAFF
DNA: TGTGCCAGCAGCGGGGGACAGGGGAACACTGAAGCTTTCTTT

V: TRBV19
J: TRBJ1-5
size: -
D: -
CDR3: CASHPVDSSLQPQHF
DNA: TGTGCCAGTCATCCCGTCGACAGCTCCCTTCAGCCCCAGCATTTT

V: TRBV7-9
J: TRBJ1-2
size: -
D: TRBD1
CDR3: CASQGEDYGYTF
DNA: TGTGCCAGTCAGGGGGAGGACTATGGCTACACCTTC

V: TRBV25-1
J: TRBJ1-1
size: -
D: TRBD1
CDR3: CASSESKQGGKTEAFF
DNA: TGTGCCAGCAGTGAATCGAAACAGGGGGGTAAAACTGAAGCTTTCTTT

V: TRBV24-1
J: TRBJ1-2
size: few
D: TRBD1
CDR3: CATSESRTGDSYGYTF
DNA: TGTGCCACCAGTGAGAGCAGGACAGGGGACAGCTATGGCTACACCTTC

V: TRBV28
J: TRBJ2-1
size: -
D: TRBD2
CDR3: CASSSGLAGGQAYNEQFF
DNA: TGTGCCAGCAGTTCGGGACTAGCGGGGGGGCAGGCCTACAATGAGCAGTTCTTC

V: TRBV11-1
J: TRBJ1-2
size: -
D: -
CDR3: CASSLPGVDYGYTF
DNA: TGTGCCAGCAGCTTACCGGGGGTGGACTATGGCTACACCTTC

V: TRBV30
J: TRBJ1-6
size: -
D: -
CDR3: CAWEDRHNSPLHF
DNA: TGTGCCTGGGAGGACAGACATAATTCACCCCTCCACTTT

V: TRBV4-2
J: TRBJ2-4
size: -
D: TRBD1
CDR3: CASSQGGRGQGWDIQYF
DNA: TGTGCCAGCAGCCAAGGGGGCAGGGGGCAGGGATGGGACATTCAGTACTTC

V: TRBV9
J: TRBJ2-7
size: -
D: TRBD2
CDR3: CASSARLAGGGEQYF
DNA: TGTGCCAGCAGCGCCAGACTAGCGGGGGGTGGCGAGCAGTACTTC

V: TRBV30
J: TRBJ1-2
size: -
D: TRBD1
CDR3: CAWQPGQGVRDGYTF
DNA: TGTGCCTGGCAACCGGGACAGGGGGTTCGGGATGGCTACACCTTC

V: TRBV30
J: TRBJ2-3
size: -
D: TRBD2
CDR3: CAWGLAGGTDTQYF
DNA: TGTGCCTGGGGACTAGCCGGTGGCACAGATACGCAGTATTTT

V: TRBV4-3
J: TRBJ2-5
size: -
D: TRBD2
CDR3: CASSQDWSGGADKETQYF
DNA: TGCGCCAGCAGCCAAGATTGGAGCGGGGGGGCTGACAAAGAGACCCAGTACTTC

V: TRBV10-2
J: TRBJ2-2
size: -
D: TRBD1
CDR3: CASISGQGATGELFF
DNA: TGCGCCAGCATTAGCGGACAGGGGGCCACCGGGGAGCTGTTTTTT

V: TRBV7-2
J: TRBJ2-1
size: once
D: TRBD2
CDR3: CASSFSGTSDWNEQFF
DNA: TGTGCCAGCAGCTTCTCCGGGACTAGCGACTGGAATGAGCAGTTCTTC

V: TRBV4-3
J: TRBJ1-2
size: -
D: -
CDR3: CASSLSAQGNYGYTF
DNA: TGCGCCAGCAGCCTCTCTGCTCAGGGAAACTATGGCTACACCTTC

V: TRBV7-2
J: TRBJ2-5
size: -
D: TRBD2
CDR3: CASSTQRGEETQYF
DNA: TGTGCCAGCAGCACCCAGCGGGGGGAAGAGACCCAGTACTTC

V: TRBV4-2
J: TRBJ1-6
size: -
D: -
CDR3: CASSPQNAGMSSYNSPLHF
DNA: TGTGCCAGCAGCCCCCAGAATGCAGGGATGAGCTCCTATAATTCACCCCTCCACTTT